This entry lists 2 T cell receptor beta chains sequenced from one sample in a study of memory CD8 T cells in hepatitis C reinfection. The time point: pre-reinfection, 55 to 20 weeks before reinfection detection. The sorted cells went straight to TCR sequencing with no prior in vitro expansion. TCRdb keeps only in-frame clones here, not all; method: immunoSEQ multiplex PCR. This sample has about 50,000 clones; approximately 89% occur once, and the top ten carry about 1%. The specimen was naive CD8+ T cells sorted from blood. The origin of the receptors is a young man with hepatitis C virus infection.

CDR3 sequence: CASSPYQGGDPPQHF. CDR3 sequence (DNA): TGCGCCAGCAGCCCTTACCAGGGAGGGGACCCACCCCAGCATTTT. The V call is TRBV4-1, the J call TRBJ1-5; tentative D call: TRBD1 (5 bases). The CDR3 is 15 residues long. The ends were cut back, 4 bases at V and 10 bases at J, with 20 bases in the middle. Germline V gene data show CDR1 as MGHRA and CDR2 as YSYEKL.

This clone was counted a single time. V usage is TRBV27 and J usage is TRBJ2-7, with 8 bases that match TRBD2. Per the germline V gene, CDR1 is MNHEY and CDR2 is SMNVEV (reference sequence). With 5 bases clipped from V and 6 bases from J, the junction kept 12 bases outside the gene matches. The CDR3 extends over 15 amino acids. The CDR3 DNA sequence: TGTGCCAGCAGTCCGCAGGTGGCGGGAGGCGCCGAGCAGTACTTC. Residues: CASSPQVAGGAEQYF.